Following are 26 T cell receptor beta chains from one sample sequenced in a study of Ad26.COV2.S vaccination and SARS-CoV-2 variants. This table comes from immunoSEQ multiplex PCR, and its TCRdb copy is limited to in-frame clones, with some not included. The table includes approximately 350,000 clones, about four fifths detected once. The sample's treatment: 19 received Ad26.COV2.S at low or high dose, single or two shots; roughly five received placebo; per-sample allocation not given. Samples analyzed were those drawn on day 63 after the first vaccine or placebo injection. The starting material was peripheral blood, obtained in a trial of Ad26.COV2.S vaccine versus placebo. Receptors originate from a person aged 18-60 years who received the Ad26.COV2.S COVID-19 vaccine or a placebo.

As DNA, the CDR3 is TGTGCCATCAGTGAGTCTGGCGGTGGGGTAGAGACCCAGTACTTC. Residues: CAISESGGGVETQYF. The chain has TRBV10-3 and TRBJ2-5; no clear D gene. V was clipped by 0 bases and J by 4 bases, with 12 bases between them. This CDR3 has 15 amino acids. In germline, CDR1 is ENHRY, CDR2 SYGVKD.

The gene calls are TRBV29-1 and TRBJ1-1, with 8 bases lining up with TRBD1. Trimming at V came to 5 bases and at J to 3 bases, leaving 8 bases not matched to a gene. This CDR3 comprises 14 residues. From germline, CDR1 is SQVTM and CDR2 ANQGSEA. CDR3 sequence (DNA): TGCAGCGTTCACCCTCGACAGGGGTACACTGAAGCTTTCTTT. As protein: CSVHPRQGYTEAFF.

The chain has TRBV19 and TRBJ2-1; TRBD1 might be the D (6 bases). CDR1 and CDR2 from the germline V gene are LNHDA and SQIVND (reference sequence). CDR3 length equals 15 residues. V dropped 5 bases and J dropped 1 base, with 12 bases sitting between them. CDR3 sequence (DNA): TGTGCCAGTAGTGGTTGGGACACATCCTACAATGAGCAGTTCTTC. Protein: CASSGWDTSYNEQFF.

This clone has a handful of counts. This chain links TRBV6-1 with TRBJ1-6; no firm D call. CDR1 and CDR2 (germline): MNHNS, SASEGT. The length of the CDR3 is 15 residues. Trimming shortened V by 1 base and J by 2 bases, and 6 bases separated the two germline ends. In nucleotides, the CDR3 is TGTGCCAGCAGTGAAGTGGCCACCTATAATTCACCCCTCCACTTT. It encodes CASSEVATYNSPLHF.

The table lists this clone with a few counts. In DNA form, the CDR3 reads TGTGCCAGCAGCTTTCTCCAGGAGCAGTACTTC. This translates into CASSFLQEQYF. The chain couples TRBV5-6 to TRBJ2-7; D gene unclear. Trimming stripped 2 bases from V and 7 bases from J, with 7 bases between. Germline CDR1 and CDR2: SGHDT and YYEEEE. The CDR3 is 11 amino acids. Drawing the rest from reference TRBV5-6 and TRBJ2-7, the complete variable domain is DAGVTQSPTHLIKTRGQQVTLRCSPKSGHDTVSWYQQALGQGPQFIFQYYEEEERQRGNFPDRFSGHQFPNYSSELNVNALLLGDSALYLCASSFLQEQYFGPGTRLTVT.

This chain uses TRBV6-6 with TRBJ2-2; 8 bases fit TRBD2. The CDR3 length is 15 residues. Germline values: CDR1 MNHNY, CDR2 SVGAGI (reference sequence). The junction had 5 bases not matched to a gene; V was cut back by 6 bases and J by 2 bases. The CDR3 DNA reads as TGTGCCAGCAGACTGACTAGCGCAAACACCGGGGAGCTGTTTTTT. This encodes CASRLTSANTGELFF.

This chain joins TRBV19 and TRBJ2-3, with D possibly being TRBD1 (6 bases). V was clipped by 8 bases and J by 2 bases, with 14 bases between them. The CDR3 has 14 amino acids. Germline assignment: CDR1 LNHDA and CDR2 SQIVND (reference sequence). CDR3 in amino acids: CASSYRDHTDTQYF. In nucleotides, the CDR3 is TGTGCCAGTTCATACAGGGACCACACAGATACGCAGTATTTT.

The J gene is TRBJ1-2, the V gene TRBV19; 8 positions match TRBD1. CDR3 length equals 15 residues. CDR1 LNHDA and CDR2 SQIVND come from the germline V gene (reference sequence). Losses at the gene ends were 4 bases for V and 5 bases for J; bases not matched to a gene: 9. The CDR3 sequence: CASSTGQGILYGYTF. The DNA for the CDR3 is TGTGCCAGTAGTACCGGACAGGGCATCCTATATGGCTACACCTTC. Supplemented by reference TRBV19 and TRBJ1-2, the full variable domain reads DGGITQSPKYLFRKEGQNVTLSCEQNLNHDAMYWYRQDPGQGLRLIYYSQIVNDFQKGDIAEGYSVSREKKESFPLTVTSAQKNPTAFYLCASSTGQGILYGYTFGSGTRLTVV.

The chain uses TRBV29-1 and TRBJ1-3; D is perhaps TRBD1 (5 bases). The germline V and J ends were trimmed by 4 bases and 2 bases, with 15 bases remaining between them. Germline CDR1 and CDR2: SQVTM and ANQGSEA. The CDR3 sequence is 15 residues long. The CDR3 reads CSVVSATAPGNTIYF. In DNA, the CDR3 is TGCAGCGTTGTTTCCGCGACAGCGCCTGGAAACACCATATATTTT.

The rearrangement links TRBV24-1 to TRBJ2-2; a weak D match, TRBD2 (5 bases). Trimming shortened V by 1 base and J by 5 bases, and 10 bases separated the two germline ends. Germline-derived CDR1 and CDR2 are KGHDR and SFDVKD. The CDR3 is 15 residues long. CDR3 DNA sequence: TGTGCCACCAGTGATTTCGGGGTACCGACCGGGGAGCTGTTTTTT. It translates to CATSDFGVPTGELFF.

This clone was detected a few times. The V call is TRBV7-2, the J call TRBJ1-2; the D is unclear. V lost 4 bases and J 7 bases, leaving 7 bases between the germline ends. Germline loops: CDR1 SGHTA, CDR2 FQGNSA. This CDR3 region has 11 residues. The CDR3 reads CASSSLSGYTF. The CDR3 region has the DNA TGTGCCAGCAGCTCCCTGTCTGGCTACACCTTC.

J is TRBJ2-1 and V is TRBV5-1; 7 nucleotides match TRBD2. Germline trimming cut 9 bases from V and 7 bases from J; bases unmatched to any gene: 13. There are 14 residues in the CDR3. Germline V gene lookup returns CDR1 SGHRS and CDR2 YFSETQ. The CDR3 loop is CATHDTSEGNEQFF. Written as DNA, the CDR3 is TGCGCCACCCACGACACTAGCGAGGGAAATGAGCAGTTCTTC.

This sequence joins TRBV5-6 and TRBJ1-2; 8 nucleotides match TRBD1. Unmatched junction bases numbered 6, after V lost 0 bases and J lost 8 bases. Germline V gene sequence: CDR1 SGHDT, CDR2 YYEEEE. The CDR3 spans 14 residues. CDR3 sequence (DNA): TGTGCCAGCAGCTTGGCCAGGGGGCCGGGCGGCTACACCTTC. This gives the protein CASSLARGPGGYTF.

This clone was found a few times. The chain couples TRBV5-1 to TRBJ1-1; D remains ambiguous. V was clipped by 1 base and J by 1 base, with 8 bases between them. The germline CDR1 and CDR2 sequences are SGHRS and YFSETQ. This CDR3 has 14 residues. CDR3 sequence: CASSLSQSNTEAFF. CDR3 DNA sequence: TGCGCCAGCAGCTTGAGCCAGTCGAACACTGAAGCTTTCTTT.

This sequence joins TRBV4-1 and TRBJ2-6; D ambiguous. Germline values: CDR1 MGHRA, CDR2 YSYEKL. CDR3 length equals 16 residues. V lost 4 bases and J 4 bases, leaving 14 bases between the germline ends. In DNA, the CDR3 is TGCGCCAGCAGCCGGGGTTTGGCGTCCGGGGCCAACGTCCTGACTTTC. As protein: CASSRGLASGANVLTF.

The gene calls are TRBV27 and TRBJ1-1, with D unresolved. Between the trimmed V and J ends, which lost 7 bases and 6 bases, there was a span of 18 bases. CDR1 MNHEY and CDR2 SMNVEV come from the germline V gene (reference sequence). This CDR3 is 14 amino acids long. The CDR3 loop reads CASISRVDVAEAFF. As DNA, the CDR3 is TGTGCCAGCATCTCGAGGGTTGATGTCGCTGAAGCTTTCTTT.

This chain links TRBV5-1 with TRBJ1-5, with D unresolved. This CDR3 contains 14 residues. V gave up 0 bases and J gave up 6 bases, with 10 bases separating them. Germline lookup yields CDR1 SGHRS and CDR2 YFSETQ. The CDR3 DNA is TGCGCCAGCAGCTTGGACCTGGGAGGTCAGCCCCAGCATTTT. Translating gives CASSLDLGGQPQHF.

V gene TRBV29-1 combines with J gene TRBJ2-7; weak D call: TRBD1 (5 bases). There are 12 residues in the CDR3. Between the trimmed V and J ends, which lost 4 bases and 2 bases, there was a span of 9 bases. Germline V lookup: CDR1 SQVTM, CDR2 ANQGSEA. The CDR3 reads CSVAGAAYEQYF. The CDR3 DNA is TGCAGCGTTGCTGGGGCTGCCTACGAGCAGTACTTC.

V is TRBV29-1 and J is TRBJ2-3, with D possibly being TRBD1 or TRBD2 (5 bases each). This CDR3 has 11 residues. The V gene lost 4 bases and the J gene lost 3 bases, with 5 bases spanning the gap. Germline CDR1 is SQVTM and CDR2 is ANQGSEA. This CDR3 reads CSVGGTDTQYF. As DNA, the CDR3 is TGCAGCGTTGGGGGGACAGATACGCAGTATTTT.

V gene TRBV4-2 combines with J gene TRBJ1-5; 9 bases are shared with TRBD1. After removal of 4 bases from V and 3 bases from J, the junction contained 16 bases not matched to a gene. This CDR3 spans 19 amino acids. Germline CDR1 LGHNA, CDR2 YNFKEQ. This chain's CDR3 is CASSRLIPRDRDNNQPQHF. For the CDR3, the DNA is TGTGCCAGCAGCCGCCTAATTCCCCGGGACAGGGATAACAATCAGCCCCAGCATTTT.

V usage is TRBV9 and J usage is TRBJ1-1; 12 nucleotides line up with TRBD1. The CDR3 sequence is 18 residues long. Germline V gives CDR1 SGDLS, CDR2 YYNGEE. Trimming took 4 bases from V and 5 from J; bases not matched to a gene: 15. This CDR3 reads CASSQTVTGQGAGTEAFF. CDR3 DNA: TGTGCCAGCAGCCAGACTGTAACGGGACAGGGGGCGGGAACTGAAGCTTTCTTT.

The chain joins TRBV18 to TRBJ2-1; D remains unclear. Trimming removed 2 bases at V and 8 bases at J, with 4 bases between. This CDR3 region has 11 residues. The germline gives CDR1 KGHSH, CDR2 LQKENI. The CDR3 region has the DNA TGTGCCAGCTCACCAGGAGATGAGCAGTTCTTC. It is translated as CASSPGDEQFF.

The rearrangement links TRBV5-1 to TRBJ1-2; D is possibly TRBD1 (5 bases). Germline lookup yields CDR1 SGHRS and CDR2 YFSETQ. The V end lost 0 bases, the J end lost 12 bases, and 12 bases lay between the germline ends. The CDR3 sequence is 12 residues long. The CDR3 sequence: CASSLEGPLNTF. The CDR3 region has the DNA TGCGCCAGCAGCTTGGAGGGACCACTAAACACCTTC. Based on the CDR3 plus reference TRBV5-1 and TRBJ1-2, the full variable domain is KAGVTQTPRYLIKTRGQQVTLSCSPISGHRSVSWYQQTPGQGLQFLFEYFSETQRNKGNFPGRFSGRQFSNSRSEMNVSTLELGDSALYLCASSLEGPLNTFGSGTRLTVV.

V usage is TRBV7-2 and J usage is TRBJ1-3; the D is unclear. Germline CDR1 and CDR2: SGHTA and FQGNSA. The V end was cut by 1 base, the J end by 7 bases, with 8 bases between. The CDR3 length is 13 residues. This CDR3 reads CASSLEGMNTIYF. In DNA, the CDR3 is TGTGCCAGCAGCTTAGAAGGGATGAACACCATATATTTT.

Concerning this clone itself: The sample contains more than one DNA sequence encoding this CDR3. In DNA, the CDR3 is TGTGCCAGCAGCTTAGGGACTAGCGGGTACAATGAGCAGTTCTTC. Its protein is CASSLGTSGYNEQFF. The rearrangement joins TRBV7-3 to TRBJ2-1, with 12 bases identical to TRBD2. After removal of 2 bases from V and 4 bases from J, the junction contained 0 bases not matched to a gene. Germline V gene sequence: CDR1 SGHTA, CDR2 FQGTGA. The CDR3 length is 15 residues.

The V and J genes are TRBV7-9 and TRBJ1-6; 9 positions agree with TRBD1. Germline CDR1 is SEHNR and CDR2 is FQNEAQ (reference sequence). The J segment lost 8 bases and the V segment lost 1 base, leaving 0 bases of the junction unmatched. The CDR3 has 14 amino acids. CDR3 protein: CASSLGTGDSPLHF. The CDR3 region has the DNA TGTGCCAGCAGCTTAGGGACAGGGGATTCACCCCTCCACTTT.